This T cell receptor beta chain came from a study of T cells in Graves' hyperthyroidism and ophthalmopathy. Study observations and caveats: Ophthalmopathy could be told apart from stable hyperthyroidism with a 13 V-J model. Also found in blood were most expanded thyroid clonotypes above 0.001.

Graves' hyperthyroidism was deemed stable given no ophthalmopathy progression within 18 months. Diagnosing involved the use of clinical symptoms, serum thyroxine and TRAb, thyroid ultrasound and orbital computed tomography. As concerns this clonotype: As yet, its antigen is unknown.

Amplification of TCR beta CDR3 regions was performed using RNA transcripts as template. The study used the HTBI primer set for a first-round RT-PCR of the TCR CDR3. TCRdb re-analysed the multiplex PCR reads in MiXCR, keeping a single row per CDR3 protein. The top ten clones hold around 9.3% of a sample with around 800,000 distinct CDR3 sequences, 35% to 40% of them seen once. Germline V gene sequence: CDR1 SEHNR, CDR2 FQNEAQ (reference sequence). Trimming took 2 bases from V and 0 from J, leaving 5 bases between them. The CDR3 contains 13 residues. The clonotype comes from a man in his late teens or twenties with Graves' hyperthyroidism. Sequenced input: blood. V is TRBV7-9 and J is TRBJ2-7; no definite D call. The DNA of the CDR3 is TGTGCCAGCAGCTTATACGACTCCTACGAGCAGTACTTC. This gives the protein CASSLYDSYEQYF.